The 5 T cell receptor beta chains reported below all come from one sample, sequenced in a study of T cells in tumors after PD-1 blockade. The method was immunoSEQ multiplex PCR; TCRdb's version includes in-frame clones alone and lacks a portion of them. Of roughly 8,200 clones listed, roughly three fifths are singletons. The material sequenced was tumor tissue, taken after anti-PD-1 treatment. These receptors came from a human donor with basal cell carcinoma.

This clone was picked up one time. The rearrangement joins TRBV7-3 to TRBJ2-2, with D perhaps matching TRBD2 (5 bases). The length of the CDR3 is 14 residues. Germline V lookup: CDR1 SGHTA, CDR2 FQGTGA. Trimming took off 2 bases at V and 4 bases at J, with 8 bases between the two ends. CDR3 coding DNA: TGTGCCAGCAGCTTACAAGGGAGCACCGGGGAGCTGTTTTTT. Translating gives CASSLQGSTGELFF.

The J gene is TRBJ2-5, the V gene TRBV12-3 or TRBV12-4, with D possibly being TRBD1 or TRBD2 (5 bases each). Trimming removed 0 bases at V and 5 bases at J, with 7 bases between. The CDR3 extends over 13 amino acids. For the CDR3, the DNA is TGTGCCAGCAGTTTAGCGGGGGTTGAGACCCAGTACTTC. It encodes CASSLAGVETQYF.

The chain has TRBV10-2 and TRBJ1-6; 7 positions match TRBD1. Germline CDR1 and CDR2: WSHSY and SAAADI. Unmatched junction bases numbered 11, after V lost 3 bases and J lost 6 bases. The CDR3 is 17 amino acids. The chain's CDR3 is CASSESTGTRGNSPLHF. The CDR3 DNA follows: TGCGCCAGCAGTGAATCGACAGGGACTAGGGGTAATTCACCCCTCCACTTT.

The chain joins TRBV5-8 to TRBJ1-6; D ambiguous. CDR3 length: 16 residues. Germline lookup yields CDR1 SGHTS and CDR2 YDEGEE. V gave up 1 base and J gave up 0 bases, with 8 bases separating them. The CDR3 nucleotides are TGTGCCAGCAGCTTGTCGACCAGCTCCTATAATTCACCCCTCCACTTT. Amino acid sequence: CASSLSTSSYNSPLHF.

This clone showed up just a few times. The V and J genes are TRBV6-5 and TRBJ1-5; D ambiguous. The germline gives CDR1 MNHEY, CDR2 SVGAGI. With 2 bases removed from V and 3 bases from J, the gap between germline ends came to 5 bases. CDR3 length: 13 amino acids. The CDR3 DNA reads TGTGCCAGCAGTTACAGGAACAATCAGCCCCAGCATTTT. It codes for CASSYRNNQPQHF.